The 13 T cell receptor beta chains reported below all come from one sample, sequenced in a study of blood T cell repertoires in COVID-19. Assay used: immunoSEQ multiplex PCR; TCRdb lists only in-frame clones, some missing. The sample records some 250,000 clones, roughly four fifths being singletons. The sample consisted of PBMCs or T cells enriched from blood (not recorded which). The receptors derive from a man aged 40-50 years who had recovered from COVID-19.

The chain couples TRBV7-9 to TRBJ1-4; D is perhaps TRBD1 (5 bases). The germline gives CDR1 SEHNR, CDR2 FQNEAQ (reference sequence). The CDR3 runs 14 residues. The germline V and J ends were trimmed by 4 bases and 7 bases, with 13 bases remaining between them. The DNA for the CDR3 is TGTGCCAGCAGCTCCAGGGCCCCACCTGAAAAACTGTTTTTT. Amino acid sequence: CASSSRAPPEKLFF.

The CDR3 loop reads CASSFISGNTIYF. The CDR3 bases are TGTGCCAGCAGCTTCATCTCTGGAAACACCATATATTTT. The chain uses TRBV7-8 and TRBJ1-3; D not resolved. The CDR3 consists of 13 residues. The germline V gene encodes CDR1 SGHVS and CDR2 FQNEAQ. V was shortened by 3 bases and J by 0 bases, with 3 bases between the two germline ends.

The V gene is TRBV28, the J gene TRBJ1-2; D ambiguous. CDR3 length: 12 amino acids. The V gene lost 7 bases and the J gene lost 6 bases, with 12 bases spanning the gap. Germline CDR1 MDHEN, CDR2 SYDVKM. This chain's CDR3 is CASTPLQDGYTF. The CDR3 coding sequence is TGTGCCAGCACCCCCCTCCAGGATGGCTACACCTTC.

The chain couples TRBV27 to TRBJ1-2; 8 bases align to TRBD1. Germline V gene lookup returns CDR1 MNHEY and CDR2 SMNVEV (reference sequence). The CDR3 length is 13 residues. J gave up 7 bases and V 3 bases, and 4 bases lay outside the gene matches. The CDR3 loop reads CASSFQGAFGYTF. The CDR3, as DNA: TGTGCCAGCAGTTTTCAGGGGGCGTTTGGCTACACCTTC.

The V gene is TRBV7-9, the J gene TRBJ1-6; a weak D match, TRBD1 (5 bases). V lost 1 base to trimming and J lost 13 bases, with 11 bases between them. The CDR3 has 13 residues. Germline V gene lookup returns CDR1 SEHNR and CDR2 FQNEAQ (reference sequence). The CDR3 DNA follows: TGTGCCAGCAGCTTAGGGGGGGTTGGTCCCCTCCACTTT. Amino acids: CASSLGGVGPLHF. Full variable domain (outside the CDR3, taken from reference TRBV7-9 and TRBJ1-6): DTGVSQNPRHKITKRGQNVTFRCDPISEHNRLYWYRQTLGQGPEFLTYFQNEAQLEKSRLLSDRFSAERPKGSFSTLEIQRTEQGDSAMYLCASSLGGVGPLHFGNGTRLTVT.

The V call is TRBV3-1 (or the pseudogene TRBV3-2), the J call TRBJ1-1; no clear D gene. With 3 bases removed from V and 4 bases from J, the gap between germline ends came to 21 bases. The CDR3 covers 17 residues. The germline V gene encodes CDR1 LGHDT and CDR2 YNNKEL (reference sequence). The CDR3 DNA is TGTGCCAGCAGCCACTTAACTACCGGGAACCGGGGCACTGAAGCTTTCTTT. Translating gives CASSHLTTGNRGTEAFF.

V and J are TRBV5-4 and TRBJ2-3; 9 nucleotides line up with TRBD2. Trimming at V came to 6 bases and at J to 3 bases, leaving 8 bases not matched to a gene. Germline assignment: CDR1 SGHNT and CDR2 YYREEE (reference sequence). CDR3 length: 15 amino acids. This CDR3 reads CASNTMGLATDTQYF. CDR3 nucleotides: TGTGCCAGCAACACAATGGGACTAGCAACAGATACGCAGTATTTT.

This rearrangement joins TRBV28 to TRBJ2-3, with TRBD2 identical over 12 bases. The CDR3 consists of 18 residues. V gave up 3 bases and J gave up 2 bases; unmatched junction bases: 9. Germline lookup yields CDR1 MDHEN and CDR2 SYDVKM. In DNA, the CDR3 is TGTGCCAGCAGTTTTTCGACTAGCGGGAGTGGTGACACAGATACGCAGTATTTT. Protein: CASSFSTSGSGDTDTQYF. Supplemented by reference TRBV28 and TRBJ2-3, the full variable domain reads DVKVTQSSRYLVKRTGEKVFLECVQDMDHENMFWYRQDPGLGLRLIYFSYDVKMKEKGDIPEGYSVSREKKERFSLILESASTNQTSMYLCASSFSTSGSGDTDTQYFGPGTRLTVL.

In nucleotides, the CDR3 is TGTGCCAGCAGCAGGGGCGCGGGGTCCGGGTACACTGAAGCTTTCTTT. This translates into CASSRGAGSGYTEAFF. The chain recombines TRBV4-2 with TRBJ1-1; a weak D match, TRBD1 (5 bases). The CDR3 is 16 residues long. Germline CDR1 is LGHNA and CDR2 is YNFKEQ. V was cut by 5 bases and J by 3 bases, with 19 bases left in between.

The V call is TRBV9, the J call TRBJ2-1, with 9 bases identical to TRBD2. J was trimmed by 6 bases and V by 4 bases; bases with no gene match: 8. The CDR3 runs to 15 residues. The V gene's germline CDR1 is SGDLS and CDR2 YYNGEE. In DNA form, the CDR3 reads TGTGCCAGCAGCCAGGATCCTAGCGGGGCCAATGAGCAGTTCTTC. It codes for CASSQDPSGANEQFF.

V and J are TRBV2 and TRBJ2-5, with 8 bases that match TRBD2. V lost 6 bases to trimming and J lost 2 bases; unmatched junction nucleotides: 5. This CDR3 has 14 amino acids. Germline V CDR1 and CDR2: SNHLY, FYNNEI. The CDR3 region is CASRETSEQETQYF. CDR3 DNA sequence: TGTGCCAGCAGGGAGACTAGCGAGCAAGAGACCCAGTACTTC.

The chain couples TRBV11-3 to TRBJ2-1, with D possibly being TRBD2 (5 bases). This CDR3 spans 14 amino acids. Germline V gene sequence: CDR1 SGHNT, CDR2 YENEEA. The V end was cut by 3 bases, the J end by 3 bases, with 9 bases between. The CDR3 DNA sequence: TGTGCCAGCAGCTTGTCCGGGGACTACAATGAGCAGTTCTTC. Residues: CASSLSGDYNEQFF.

This clone is a singleton in its sample. The chain carries TRBV7-8 and TRBJ1-6; D not certain. The CDR3 has 14 amino acids. Trimming left V 2 bases short and J 9 bases short, with 11 bases between. The germline V gene encodes CDR1 SGHVS and CDR2 FQNEAQ. This CDR3 reads CASSLLFPSSPLHF. The DNA of the CDR3 is TGTGCCAGCAGCTTACTTTTCCCGTCTTCACCCCTCCACTTT. The full variable domain, completed using reference TRBV7-8 and TRBJ1-6, is GAGVSQSPRYKVAKRGQDVALRCDPISGHVSLFWYQQALGQGPEFLTYFQNEAQLDKSGLPSDRFFAERPEGSVSTLKIQRTQQEDSAVYLCASSLLFPSSPLHFGNGTRLTVT.